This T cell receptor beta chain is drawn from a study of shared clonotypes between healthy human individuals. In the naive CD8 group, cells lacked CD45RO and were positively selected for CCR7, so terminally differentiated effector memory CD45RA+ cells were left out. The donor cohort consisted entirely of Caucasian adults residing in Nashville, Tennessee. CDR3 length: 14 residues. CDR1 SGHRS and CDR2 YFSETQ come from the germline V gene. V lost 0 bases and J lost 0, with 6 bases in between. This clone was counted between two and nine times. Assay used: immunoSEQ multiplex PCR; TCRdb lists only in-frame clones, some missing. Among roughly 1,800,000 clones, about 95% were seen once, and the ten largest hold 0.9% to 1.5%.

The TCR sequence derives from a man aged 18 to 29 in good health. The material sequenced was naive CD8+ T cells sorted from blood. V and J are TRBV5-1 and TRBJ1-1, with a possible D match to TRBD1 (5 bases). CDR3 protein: CASSLDRLNTEAFF. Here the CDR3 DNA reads TGCGCCAGCAGCTTGGACAGGTTGAACACTGAAGCTTTCTTT.